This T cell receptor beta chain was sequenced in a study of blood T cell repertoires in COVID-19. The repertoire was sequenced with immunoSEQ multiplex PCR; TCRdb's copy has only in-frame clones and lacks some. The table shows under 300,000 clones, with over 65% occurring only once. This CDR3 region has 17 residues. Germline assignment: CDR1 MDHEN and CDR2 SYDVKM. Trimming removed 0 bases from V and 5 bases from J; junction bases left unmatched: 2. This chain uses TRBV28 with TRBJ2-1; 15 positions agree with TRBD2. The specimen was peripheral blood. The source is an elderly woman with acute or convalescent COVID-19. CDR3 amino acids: CASSLWGTSGGHNEQFF. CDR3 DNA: TGTGCCAGCAGTTTATGGGGGACTAGCGGGGGGCACAATGAGCAGTTCTTC.